There are many counts of the clone carrying this T cell receptor beta chain. TCRdb processed the 5' RACE reads anew with MiXCR; each CDR3 protein has one entry. The sample carries 55,000 or so distinct CDR3 sequences, less than 25% recorded once. Treg sorting used a CD4+CD25+CD127-/low gate. Germline loops: CDR1 ENHRY, CDR2 SYGVKD. V shed 6 bases and J 3 bases; nucleotides not matched to a gene: 3. The CDR3 totals 13 residues. The source material was tumor-infiltrating Tregs sorted from the breast tumor. The rearrangement links TRBV10-3 to TRBJ2-7; 9 nucleotides align to TRBD1. This TCR came from a female donor with breast cancer. The CDR3 region has the DNA TGTGCCATCAGCCCGGGACAGGGCTACGAGCAGTACTTC. This encodes CAISPGQGYEQYF.